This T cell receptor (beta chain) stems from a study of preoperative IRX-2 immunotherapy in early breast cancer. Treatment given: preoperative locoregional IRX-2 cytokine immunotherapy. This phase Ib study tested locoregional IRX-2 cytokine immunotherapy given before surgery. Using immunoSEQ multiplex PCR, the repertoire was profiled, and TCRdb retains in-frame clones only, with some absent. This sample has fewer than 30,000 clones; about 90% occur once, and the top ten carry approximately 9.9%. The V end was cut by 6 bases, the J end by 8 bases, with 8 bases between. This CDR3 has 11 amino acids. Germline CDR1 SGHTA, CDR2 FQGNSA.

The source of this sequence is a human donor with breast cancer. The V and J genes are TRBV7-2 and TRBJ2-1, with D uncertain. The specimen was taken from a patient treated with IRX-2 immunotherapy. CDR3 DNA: TGTGCCAGCAGATTCACACATGAGCAGTTCTTC. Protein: CASRFTHEQFF. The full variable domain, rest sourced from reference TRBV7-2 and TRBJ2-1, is GAGVSQSPSNKVTEKGKDVELRCDPISGHTALYWYRQSLGQGLEFLIYFQGNSAPDKSGLPSDRFSAERTGGSVSTLTIQRTQQEDSAVYLCASRFTHEQFFGPGTRLTVL.